Presented here are 4 T cell receptor beta chains from one specimen sequenced in a study of OX40 agonist ivuxolimab in advanced cancers. Profiled with immunoSEQ multiplex PCR; TCRdb holds only in-frame clones, not every one. The sample lists some 74,000 clones, 85% occurring once. Sample: CD4+ or CD8+ T cells sorted from blood, taken in a trial of the OX40 agonist ivuxolimab. These receptors came from an adult with an advanced solid tumor such as melanoma, head and neck, liver or kidney cancer.

Only one count was recorded for this clone. The J gene is TRBJ2-3, the V gene TRBV5-1; D remains ambiguous. The CDR3 is made up of 14 amino acids. Per the germline V gene, CDR1 is SGHRS and CDR2 is YFSETQ. Trimming took off 2 bases at V and 0 bases at J, with 7 bases between the two ends. The CDR3 protein is CASSLAVSTDTQYF. Here the CDR3 DNA reads TGCGCCAGCAGCTTAGCAGTGAGCACAGATACGCAGTATTTT.

This rearrangement joins TRBV9 to TRBJ2-1; TRBD2 agrees at 9 bases. The CDR3 is 16 amino acids. V lost 5 bases and J lost 8; bases outside the gene matches: 14. Germline values: CDR1 SGDLS, CDR2 YYNGEE. CDR3 nucleotides: TGTGCCAGCAGTTCAGACTGGCGGGGGGGCACAGATGAGCAGTTCTTC. It specifies CASSSDWRGGTDEQFF.

A few counts support this clone. Other DNA sequences in this specimen translate into the identical CDR3. The chain carries TRBV6-5 and TRBJ1-1; no reliable D call. This CDR3 comprises 15 residues. The ends were cut back, 0 bases at V and 3 bases at J, with 11 bases in the middle. Germline CDR1 reads MNHEY; CDR2 reads SVGAGI. Here the CDR3 reads CASSYSRTSDTEAFF. The CDR3 DNA follows: TGTGCCAGCAGTTACTCTAGGACCTCCGACACTGAAGCTTTCTTT.

This clone was counted a single time. The chain joins TRBV20-1 to TRBJ1-2, with D tentatively TRBD1 (5 bases). V lost 8 bases and J lost 5, with 9 bases in between. CDR1 is DFQATT and CDR2 is SNEGSKA in the germline V gene (reference sequence). The length of the CDR3 is 10 residues. CDR3 bases: TGCAGTCTGGGACTGTATGGCTACACCTTC. Translating it yields CSLGLYGYTF.